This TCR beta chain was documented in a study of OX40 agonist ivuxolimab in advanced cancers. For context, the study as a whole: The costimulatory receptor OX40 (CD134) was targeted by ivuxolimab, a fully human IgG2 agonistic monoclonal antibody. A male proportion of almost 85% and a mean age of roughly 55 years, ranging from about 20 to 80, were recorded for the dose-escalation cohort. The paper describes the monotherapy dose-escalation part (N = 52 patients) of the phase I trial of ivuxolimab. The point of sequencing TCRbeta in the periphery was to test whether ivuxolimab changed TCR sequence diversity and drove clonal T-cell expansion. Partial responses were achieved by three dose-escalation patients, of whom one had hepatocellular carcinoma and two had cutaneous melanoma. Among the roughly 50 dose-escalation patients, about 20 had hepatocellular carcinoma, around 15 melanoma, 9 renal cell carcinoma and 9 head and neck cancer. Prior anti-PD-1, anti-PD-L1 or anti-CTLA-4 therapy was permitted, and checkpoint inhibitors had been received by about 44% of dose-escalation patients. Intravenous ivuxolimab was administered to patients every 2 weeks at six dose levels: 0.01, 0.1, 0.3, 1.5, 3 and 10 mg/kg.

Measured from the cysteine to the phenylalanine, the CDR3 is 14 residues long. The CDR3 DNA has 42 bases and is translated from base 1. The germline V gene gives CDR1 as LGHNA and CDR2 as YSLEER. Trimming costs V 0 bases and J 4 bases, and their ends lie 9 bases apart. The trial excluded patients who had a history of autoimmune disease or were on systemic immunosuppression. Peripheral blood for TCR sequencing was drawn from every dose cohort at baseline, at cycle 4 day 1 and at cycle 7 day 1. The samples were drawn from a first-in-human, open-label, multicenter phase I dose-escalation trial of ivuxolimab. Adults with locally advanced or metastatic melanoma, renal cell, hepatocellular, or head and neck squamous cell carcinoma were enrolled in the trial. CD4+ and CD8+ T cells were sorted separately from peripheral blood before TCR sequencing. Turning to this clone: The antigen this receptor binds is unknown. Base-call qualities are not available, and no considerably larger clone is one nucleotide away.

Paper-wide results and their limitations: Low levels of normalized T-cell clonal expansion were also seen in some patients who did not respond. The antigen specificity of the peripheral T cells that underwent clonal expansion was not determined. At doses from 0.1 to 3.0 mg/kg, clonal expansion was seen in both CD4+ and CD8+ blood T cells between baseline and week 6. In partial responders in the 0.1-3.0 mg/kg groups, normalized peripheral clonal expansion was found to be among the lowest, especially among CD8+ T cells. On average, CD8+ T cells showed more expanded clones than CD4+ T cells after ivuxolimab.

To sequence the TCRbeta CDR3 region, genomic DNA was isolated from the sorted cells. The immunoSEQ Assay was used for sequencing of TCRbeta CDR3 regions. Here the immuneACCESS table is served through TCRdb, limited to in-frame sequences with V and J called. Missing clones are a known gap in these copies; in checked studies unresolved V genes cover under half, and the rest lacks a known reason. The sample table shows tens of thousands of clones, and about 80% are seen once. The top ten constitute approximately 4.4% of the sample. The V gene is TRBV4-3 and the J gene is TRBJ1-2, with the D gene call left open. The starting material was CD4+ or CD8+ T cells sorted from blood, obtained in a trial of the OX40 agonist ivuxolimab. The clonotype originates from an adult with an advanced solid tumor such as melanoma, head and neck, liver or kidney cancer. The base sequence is TGCGCCAGCAGCCAAGACCAGCAAAGCTATGGCTACACCTTC. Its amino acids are CASSQDQQSYGYTF.